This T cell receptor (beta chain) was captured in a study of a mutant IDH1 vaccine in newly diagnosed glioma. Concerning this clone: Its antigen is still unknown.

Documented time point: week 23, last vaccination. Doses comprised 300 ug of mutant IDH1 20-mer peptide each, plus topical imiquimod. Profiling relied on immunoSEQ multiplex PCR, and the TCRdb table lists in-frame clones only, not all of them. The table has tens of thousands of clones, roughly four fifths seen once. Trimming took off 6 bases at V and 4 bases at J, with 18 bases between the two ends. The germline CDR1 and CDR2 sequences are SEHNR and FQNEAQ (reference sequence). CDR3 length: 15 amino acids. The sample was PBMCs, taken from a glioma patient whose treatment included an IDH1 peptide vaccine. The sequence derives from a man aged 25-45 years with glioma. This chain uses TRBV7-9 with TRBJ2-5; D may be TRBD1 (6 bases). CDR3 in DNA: TGTGCCAGCAGGCCCCAGGGGAAGAGGAGAGAGACCCAGTACTTC. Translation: CASRPQGKRRETQYF.